Shown below are 10 T cell receptor beta chains from a single sample sequenced in a study of OX40 agonist ivuxolimab in advanced cancers. Method: immunoSEQ multiplex PCR; TCRdb's copy keeps in-frame clones and lacks some. The data show about 67,000 clones, approximately 87% seen once. This material consisted of CD4+ or CD8+ T cells sorted from blood, taken in a trial of the OX40 agonist ivuxolimab. The source is an adult with an advanced solid tumor such as melanoma, head and neck, liver or kidney cancer.

The rearrangement uses TRBV2 and TRBJ2-6, with D possibly being TRBD1 or TRBD2 (5 bases each). V shed 5 bases and J shed 1 base, with 9 bases lying between them. Germline assignment: CDR1 SNHLY and CDR2 FYNNEI. There are 15 residues in the CDR3. CDR3 nucleotides: TGTGCCAGCAGTATAGAGGGGTCTGGGGCCAACGTCCTGACTTTC. Protein product: CASSIEGSGANVLTF.

This clone occurred once. The chain couples TRBV13 to TRBJ2-5, with 7 bases lining up with TRBD1. The CDR3 length is 13 residues. V shed 5 bases, J shed 7 bases, and the junction held 7 bases outside the gene matches. CDR1 and CDR2 from the germline V gene are PRHDT and FYEKMQ (reference sequence). This CDR3 reads CASSLGTVGTQYF. The CDR3, as DNA: TGTGCCAGCAGCCTTGGGACAGTTGGGACCCAGTACTTC. Combining the CDR3 with reference TRBV13 and TRBJ2-5 gives the whole variable domain AAGVIQSPRHLIKEKRETATLKCYPIPRHDTVYWYQQGPGQDPQFLISFYEKMQSDKGSIPDRFSAQQFSDYHSELNMSSLELGDSALYFCASSLGTVGTQYFGPGTRLLVL.

The chain joins TRBV19 to TRBJ1-5; possibly TRBD1 for D (6 bases). The CDR3 loop spans 14 amino acids. Germline V gene sequence: CDR1 LNHDA, CDR2 SQIVND (reference sequence). V was trimmed by 6 bases and J by 5 bases, leaving 14 bases between them. The CDR3 reads CASRADSLHQPQHF. CDR3 bases: TGTGCCAGTAGAGCGGACAGCTTACATCAGCCCCAGCATTTT.

The CDR3 reads CASSLFAGNYGYTF. CDR3 sequence (DNA): TGTGCCAGCAGCTTGTTTGCAGGGAACTATGGCTACACCTTC. The gene calls are TRBV5-8 and TRBJ1-2, with a tentative D call TRBD1 (5 bases). The CDR3 is made up of 14 amino acids. CDR1 is SGHTS and CDR2 is YDEGEE in the germline V gene. Trimming cost V 1 base and J 2 bases, with 9 bases left between them.

The J gene is TRBJ2-2, the V gene TRBV6-9, with D possibly TRBD1 on 6 matching bases. Looked up from germline, CDR1 is MNHGY and CDR2 is SVAAGI. The CDR3 has 14 amino acids. V shed 7 bases and J shed 4 bases, with 13 bases lying between them. The CDR3 loop is CASKQGGGTGELFF. CDR3 coding DNA: TGTGCCAGCAAGCAAGGGGGTGGCACCGGGGAGCTGTTTTTT.

The chain joins TRBV9 to TRBJ2-1; TRBD2 aligns across 7 bases. The CDR3 is 16 amino acids. The germline V gene has CDR1 SGDLS and CDR2 YYNGEE. V shed 3 bases and J 7 bases; nucleotides not matched to a gene: 13. Here the CDR3 reads CASSAVGLVVGNEQFF. The CDR3 bases are TGTGCCAGCAGCGCTGTCGGACTAGTTGTCGGGAATGAGCAGTTCTTC.

The chain combines TRBV28 with TRBJ1-3; the match to TRBD1 covers 7 bases. The V gene's germline CDR1 is MDHEN and CDR2 SYDVKM. CDR3 length equals 14 residues. Trimming took 7 bases from V and 3 from J; bases not matched to a gene: 6. The CDR3 region is CASTSGTVGNTIYF. CDR3 DNA sequence: TGTGCCAGCACCTCCGGGACAGTTGGAAACACCATATATTTT.

This clone was detected only a few times. As DNA, the CDR3 is TGTGCCAGCAGGAGGACTAGCGGGAGTGTCGAGCAGTACTTC. This translates into CASRRTSGSVEQYF. The chain employs TRBV27 and TRBJ2-7, with 13 bases matching TRBD2. CDR3 size: 14 residues. Unmatched junction bases numbered 5, after V lost 6 bases and J lost 6 bases. Germline V CDR1 and CDR2: MNHEY, SMNVEV (reference sequence).

This sequence joins TRBV4-1 and TRBJ1-2; D may be TRBD1 (5 bases). The CDR3 is 15 residues long. Germline V gene sequence: CDR1 MGHRA, CDR2 YSYEKL. The V end lost 1 base, the J end lost 2 bases, and 11 bases lay between the germline ends. This CDR3 is CASSQVTGRNYGYTF. The CDR3 nucleotides read TGCGCCAGCAGCCAAGTTACGGGACGGAACTATGGCTACACCTTC.

This sequence joins TRBV2 and TRBJ1-1; TRBD1 agrees at 7 bases. V lost 11 bases, J lost 4 bases, and 13 bases stayed unmatched. The CDR3 length is 14 residues. The germline gives CDR1 SNHLY, CDR2 FYNNEI. The CDR3 is CAVGLTGYRTEAFF. For the CDR3, the DNA is TGTGCCGTGGGATTGACAGGGTATCGCACTGAAGCTTTCTTT. The full variable domain, rest sourced from reference TRBV2 and TRBJ1-1, is EPEVTQTPSHQVTQMGQEVILRCVPISNHLYFYWYRQILGQKVEFLVSFYNNEISEKSEIFDDQFSVERPDGSNFTLKIRSTKLEDSAMYFCAVGLTGYRTEAFFGQGTRLTVV.